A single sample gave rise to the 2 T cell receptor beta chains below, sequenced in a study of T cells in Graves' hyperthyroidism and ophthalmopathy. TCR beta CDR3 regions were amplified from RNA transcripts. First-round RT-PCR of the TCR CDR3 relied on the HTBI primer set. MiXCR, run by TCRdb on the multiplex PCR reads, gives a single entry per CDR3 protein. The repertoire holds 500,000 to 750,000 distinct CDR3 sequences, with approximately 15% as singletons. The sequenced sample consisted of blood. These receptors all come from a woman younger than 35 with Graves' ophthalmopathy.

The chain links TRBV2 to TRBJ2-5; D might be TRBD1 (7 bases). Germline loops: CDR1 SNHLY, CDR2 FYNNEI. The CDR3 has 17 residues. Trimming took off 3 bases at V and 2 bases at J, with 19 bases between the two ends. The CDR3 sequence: CASSEGPSTGTQETQYF. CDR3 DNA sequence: TGTGCCAGCAGTGAGGGCCCCTCGACAGGGACTCAAGAGACCCAGTACTTC. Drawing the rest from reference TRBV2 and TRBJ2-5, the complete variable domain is EPEVTQTPSHQVTQMGQEVILRCVPISNHLYFYWYRQILGQKVEFLVSFYNNEISEKSEIFDDQFSVERPDGSNFTLKIRSTKLEDSAMYFCASSEGPSTGTQETQYFGPGTRLLVL.

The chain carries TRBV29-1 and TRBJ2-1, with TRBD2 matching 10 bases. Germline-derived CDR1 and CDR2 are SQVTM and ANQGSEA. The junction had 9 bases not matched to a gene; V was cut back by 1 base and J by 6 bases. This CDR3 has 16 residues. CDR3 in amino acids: CSVEGLAGELINEQFF. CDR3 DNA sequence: TGCAGCGTTGAAGGGCTAGCGGGAGAACTCATCAATGAGCAGTTCTTC.